The 19 T cell receptor beta chains below all came from one sample that was sequenced in a study of T-cell memory formation after mild COVID-19. Using its own MiXCR run on the 5' RACE reads, TCRdb lists one record per CDR3 protein. The sample contains around 370,000 distinct CDR3 sequences, approximately 21% of which appear only once. The sequencing sample was made of PBMCs or a T cell subset sorted from them (not recorded which). Source of these receptors: an adult woman who had mild COVID-19 (a few samples of this study predate the infection). Cell type and time point are not known.

This clonotype showed up just a few times. This sequence joins TRBV29-1 and TRBJ2-5, with 12 bases that match TRBD2. This CDR3 has 14 residues. The junction had 3 bases not matched to a gene; V was cut back by 3 bases and J by 4 bases. CDR1 is SQVTM and CDR2 is ANQGSEA in the germline V gene. In DNA, the CDR3 is TGCAGCGTTGATTCGGGACTAGCGGGAGAGACCCAGTACTTC. Translation: CSVDSGLAGETQYF.

The table lists this clonotype with a count of one. The chain combines TRBV19 with TRBJ1-2; a possible D gene is TRBD1 (6 bases). The CDR3 extends over 15 amino acids. Trimming removed 6 bases at V and 4 bases at J, with 18 bases between. From germline, CDR1 is LNHDA and CDR2 SQIVND (reference sequence). The CDR3 coding sequence is TGTGCCAGTAGGGCTTCGGACAGCGAGCTCTATGGCTACACCTTC. Translated, it gives CASRASDSELYGYTF.

This clonotype was found a few times. V is TRBV2 and J is TRBJ2-7, with D possibly TRBD1 on 7 matching bases. Per the germline V gene, CDR1 is SNHLY and CDR2 is FYNNEI. The CDR3 is 14 amino acids. V was trimmed by 9 bases and J by 2 bases, leaving 17 bases between them. This CDR3 reads CASQGGQRAYEQYF. CDR3 bases: TGTGCCAGTCAGGGGGGACAGCGCGCCTACGAGCAGTACTTC.

The chain is built from TRBV11-1 and TRBJ2-7; TRBD2 is a possible D gene (7 bases). The CDR3 contains 15 residues. Germline CDR1 and CDR2: SGHAT and FQDESV (reference sequence). The V and J ends lost 4 bases and 6 bases respectively, with 19 bases between them. The CDR3 coding sequence is TGTGCCAGCAGCTCCACCGCGAGGGGGGGAGGCGAGCAGTACTTC. Translated, it gives CASSSTARGGGEQYF.

V usage is TRBV11-2 and J usage is TRBJ2-7; 7 positions match TRBD1. CDR1 is SGHAT and CDR2 is FQNNGV in the germline V gene. The CDR3 is 16 amino acids. Trimming took 6 bases from V and 5 from J; bases not matched to a gene: 16. The CDR3 spells CASRRIDTGDMNEQYF. CDR3 DNA sequence: TGTGCCAGCAGACGAATCGATACAGGGGATATGAACGAGCAGTACTTC.

The gene calls are TRBV7-9 and TRBJ2-5, with 7 positions matching TRBD2. J lost 3 bases, V lost 2 bases, and 15 bases had no gene match. This CDR3 comprises 18 residues. Per the germline V gene, CDR1 is SEHNR and CDR2 is FQNEAQ (reference sequence). CDR3: CASSLILAGEPVKETQYF. CDR3 coding DNA: TGTGCCAGCAGCTTAATCTTGGCGGGGGAACCCGTCAAAGAGACCCAGTACTTC.

This clonotype occurred a few times. The V call is TRBV20-1, the J call TRBJ1-6; 7 positions match TRBD1. With V trimmed by 5 bases and J by 8 bases, 12 bases remained unmatched. The length of the CDR3 is 15 residues. Germline V CDR1 and CDR2: DFQATT, SNEGSKA (reference sequence). The CDR3 reads CSAGDRDSRYSPLHF. CDR3 nucleotides: TGCAGTGCTGGGGACCGGGACAGCCGATATTCACCCCTCCACTTT.

This clonotype came up many times. V is TRBV5-1 and J is TRBJ2-3; TRBD2 matches at 7 bases. The CDR3 spans 14 residues. Trimming took 5 bases from V and 2 from J; bases not matched to a gene: 5. Germline V lookup: CDR1 SGHRS, CDR2 YFSETQ. In DNA, the CDR3 is TGCGCCAGCAGGCCGGGGGGAACCACAGATACGCAGTATTTT. Its translation is CASRPGGTTDTQYF.

This clonotype has a handful of counts. This rearrangement joins TRBV24-1 to TRBJ2-3; D perhaps matches TRBD1 (6 bases). The CDR3 has 15 residues. Germline V lookup: CDR1 KGHDR, CDR2 SFDVKD. V shed 5 bases and J shed 0 bases, with 11 bases lying between them. The CDR3 DNA reads as TGTGCCACCAGTGGAGGGGGTTCCAGCACAGATACGCAGTATTTT. It yields the protein CATSGGGSSTDTQYF.

This clonotype was detected only a few times. The chain combines TRBV20-1 with TRBJ1-1; the D is unclear. Trimming pared 5 bases from V and 1 base from J, leaving 14 bases between. In germline, CDR1 is DFQATT, CDR2 SNEGSKA (reference sequence). This CDR3 comprises 14 residues. The CDR3 sequence: CSASVRRRNTEAFF. DNA of the CDR3: TGCAGTGCTTCAGTGAGACGGAGGAACACTGAAGCTTTCTTT.

The chain joins TRBV4-2 to TRBJ1-6, with D possibly being TRBD1 (5 bases). The germline gives CDR1 LGHNA, CDR2 YNFKEQ. This CDR3 is built from 17 residues. Trimming pared 1 base from V and 7 bases from J, leaving 17 bases between. CDR3 nucleotide sequence: TGTGCCAGCAGCCAAGCAGGGATAAGTTCGGGAAATTCACCCCTCCACTTT. This encodes CASSQAGISSGNSPLHF.

At least ten counts were recorded for this clonotype. The CDR3 DNA follows: TGTGCCAGCAGCTTAGTAGGCCGACAAGAGACCCAGTACTTC. This gives the protein CASSLVGRQETQYF. The chain joins TRBV7-9 to TRBJ2-5; D gene ambiguous. Germline CDR1 and CDR2: SEHNR and FQNEAQ (reference sequence). V gave up 1 base and J gave up 2 bases, with 8 bases separating them. The CDR3 consists of 14 residues.

V usage is TRBV12-3 or TRBV12-4 and J usage is TRBJ1-2, with D uncertain. V was cut by 3 bases and J by 7 bases, with 9 bases left in between. This CDR3 region has 12 residues. The CDR3, as DNA: TGTGCCAGCAGTTTGGACGTCGGTGGCTACACCTTC. Translated, it gives CASSLDVGGYTF.

This clonotype was counted between two and nine times. The chain recombines TRBV6-6 with TRBJ2-3, with TRBD2 matching 8 bases. The germline V gene has CDR1 MNHNY and CDR2 SVGAGI (reference sequence). J lost 3 bases, V lost 3 bases, and 5 bases had no gene match. The CDR3 runs to 15 residues. The CDR3 spells CASSYVAGFTDTQYF. CDR3 nucleotides: TGTGCCAGCAGTTATGTAGCGGGGTTTACAGATACGCAGTATTTT.

The chain combines TRBV7-6 with TRBJ1-4; no definite D call. From germline, CDR1 is SGHVS and CDR2 FNYEAQ. V shed 5 bases and J shed 4 bases, with 14 bases lying between them. The CDR3 extends over 15 amino acids. As DNA, the CDR3 is TGTGCCAGCAGCCCCGAGCAGCTGTTTAATGAAAAACTGTTTTTT. Translating it yields CASSPEQLFNEKLFF.

The rearrangement links TRBV29-1 to TRBJ2-5, with D tentatively TRBD1 (6 bases). Trimming shortened V by 7 bases and J by 2 bases, and 11 bases separated the two germline ends. In germline, CDR1 is SQVTM, CDR2 ANQGSEA. The CDR3 sequence is 12 residues long. The CDR3 nucleotides are TGCAGCGGCACGGGACAACAAGAGACCCAGTACTTC. Protein sequence: CSGTGQQETQYF.

This clonotype has more than one count but fewer than ten. Here the CDR3 DNA reads TGTGCCAGCAGCTTAGCGAATGGAAGGAGGAACGAGCAGTACTTC. Translated, it gives CASSLANGRRNEQYF. The J gene is TRBJ2-7, the V gene TRBV7-9; a weak D match, TRBD2 (5 bases). V gave up 0 bases and J gave up 5 bases, with 14 bases separating them. Germline-derived CDR1 and CDR2 are SEHNR and FQNEAQ (reference sequence). The CDR3 covers 15 residues. The entire variable domain, with the rest obtained from reference TRBV7-9 and TRBJ2-7, is as follows: DTGVSQNPRHKITKRGQNVTFRCDPISEHNRLYWYRQTLGQGPEFLTYFQNEAQLEKSRLLSDRFSAERPKGSFSTLEIQRTEQGDSAMYLCASSLANGRRNEQYFGPGTRLTVT.

This clonotype was recorded a few times. The chain couples TRBV12-3 or TRBV12-4 to TRBJ2-2, with D unclear. The CDR3 sequence is 13 residues long. The ends were cut back, 6 bases at V and 2 bases at J, with 7 bases in the middle. The CDR3 spells CASRHTNTGELFF. The CDR3 DNA reads TGTGCCAGCAGGCATACAAACACCGGGGAGCTGTTTTTT.

The chain couples TRBV24-1 to TRBJ2-2, with TRBD2 as a possible D gene (6 bases). Germline-derived CDR1 and CDR2 are KGHDR and SFDVKD. CDR3 length equals 15 residues. The germline V and J ends were trimmed by 4 bases and 4 bases, with 12 bases remaining between them. The CDR3 here is CATSDVSGPTGELFF. In nucleotides, the CDR3 is TGTGCCACCAGTGACGTTAGCGGACCCACCGGGGAGCTGTTTTTT.